These 27 T cell receptor beta chains share one sample of origin, sequenced in a study of neurological immune-mediated disorders. TCRdb redid the calling of the 5' RACE reads with MiXCR, one entry per CDR3 protein. The sample consists of 45,000 to 50,000 distinct CDR3 sequences, 3% to 3.5% of them appearing once. Material: PBMCs. These receptors came from a woman aged 45 to 65 with multiple sclerosis.

In its sample, this clonotype was seen many times. The J gene is TRBJ2-5, the V gene TRBV20-1, with D possibly matching TRBD2 (5 bases). The CDR3 loop spans 15 amino acids. Looked up from germline, CDR1 is DFQATT and CDR2 is SNEGSKA (reference sequence). Trimming left V 0 bases short and J 2 bases short, with 13 bases between. The CDR3 DNA is TGCAGTGCTAGAGATCTCGAGGGCCTTCAAGAGACCCAGTACTTC. This sequence encodes CSARDLEGLQETQYF.

This clonotype was detected many times. This chain joins TRBV20-1 and TRBJ2-4, with 9 bases identical to TRBD1. Germline V CDR1 and CDR2: DFQATT, SNEGSKA (reference sequence). The V and J ends lost 6 bases and 3 bases, in that order; junction bases with no gene match: 9. The CDR3 has 15 residues. The CDR3 nucleotides are TGCAGTGCCGCCCGGGGACAGGGAGGCAAAAACATTCAGTACTTC. Its protein product is CSAARGQGGKNIQYF.

At least ten counts were recorded for this clonotype. This rearrangement joins TRBV2 to TRBJ1-2, with TRBD1 identical over 8 bases. The CDR3 contains 17 residues. CDR1 and CDR2 from the germline V gene are SNHLY and FYNNEI. The J segment lost 5 bases and the V segment lost 8 bases, leaving 19 bases of the junction unmatched. The CDR3 sequence is CASEPRGQGASRYGYTF. As DNA, the CDR3 is TGTGCCAGCGAACCACGAGGACAGGGAGCGAGCCGTTATGGCTACACCTTC.

This clonotype has ten or more counts. The J gene is TRBJ1-5, the V gene TRBV15; 7 bases are a match to TRBD1. The J segment lost 1 base and the V segment lost 2 bases, leaving 11 bases of the junction unmatched. Germline CDR1 is LNHNV and CDR2 is YYDKDF (reference sequence). CDR3 length: 18 residues. The CDR3 here is CATSRPTYGGQSNQPQHF. The CDR3, as DNA: TGTGCCACCAGCAGACCGACATACGGGGGACAGAGCAATCAGCCCCAGCATTTT.

This clonotype was counted many times. The chain employs TRBV20-1 and TRBJ2-3; no firm D call. This CDR3 contains 11 residues. In germline, CDR1 is DFQATT, CDR2 SNEGSKA (reference sequence). Trimming left V 6 bases short and J 1 base short, with 5 bases between. Here the CDR3 DNA reads TGCAGTGCCGTCCGCACAGATACGCAGTATTTT. Translation: CSAVRTDTQYF.

There are many counts of this clonotype. V usage is TRBV6-6 and J usage is TRBJ2-1; D remains unclear. Trimming stripped 0 bases from V and 3 bases from J, with 9 bases between. The CDR3 loop spans 15 amino acids. Germline CDR1 is MNHNY and CDR2 is SVGAGI (reference sequence). The CDR3 is CASSYSSGNYNEQFF. CDR3 nucleotides: TGTGCCAGCAGTTACTCGAGTGGGAACTACAATGAGCAGTTCTTC.

The sample holds many counts of this clonotype. This chain uses TRBV5-1 with TRBJ2-1; D might be TRBD1 (6 bases). Trimming took off 1 base at V and 5 bases at J, with 13 bases between the two ends. CDR3 size: 15 residues. CDR1 is SGHRS, CDR2 YFSETQ, per germline. The CDR3 loop reads CASSLTGYNDNEQFF. The DNA for the CDR3 is TGCGCCAGCAGCTTGACAGGGTATAATGACAATGAGCAGTTCTTC.

This clonotype has ten or more counts. The chain carries TRBV10-3 and TRBJ2-5; D is undetermined. Trimming removed 0 bases from V and 7 bases from J, with 6 bases in between. This CDR3 contains 12 residues. The V gene's germline CDR1 is ENHRY and CDR2 SYGVKD. This chain's CDR3 is CAISESLGTQYF. DNA of the CDR3: TGTGCCATCAGTGAGTCGTTGGGGACCCAGTACTTC.

This clonotype was detected ten times or more. This sequence joins TRBV12-3 or TRBV12-4 and TRBJ2-1; 14 bases are a match to TRBD2. J gave up 8 bases and V 7 bases, and 7 bases lay outside the gene matches. The CDR3 is made up of 15 amino acids. CDR3 sequence (DNA): TGTGCCAGCACCGGGGGACTAGCGGGAGTCGATGAGCAGTTCTTC. Encoded protein: CASTGGLAGVDEQFF.

This clonotype was found many times. CDR3 in DNA: TGTGCCAGCAGTGAGGAACAGGGTCTTGGGAATGAGCAGTTCTTC. Its protein product is CASSEEQGLGNEQFF. V and J are TRBV2 and TRBJ2-1; D is perhaps TRBD1 (6 bases). V lost 3 bases and J lost 7, with 16 bases in between. The CDR3 length is 15 residues. From germline, CDR1 is SNHLY and CDR2 FYNNEI.

This clonotype has ten or more counts. The V and J genes are TRBV4-2 and TRBJ2-6, with D possibly being TRBD1 (5 bases). Germline V gene data show CDR1 as LGHNA and CDR2 as YNFKEQ. The CDR3 is made up of 16 amino acids. V was trimmed by 0 bases and J by 4 bases, leaving 10 bases between them. CDR3 amino acids: CASSQEGRPGANVLTF. The CDR3 nucleotides read TGTGCCAGCAGCCAAGAGGGGCGGCCCGGGGCCAACGTCCTGACTTTC.

This clonotype has at least ten counts. The CDR3 bases are TGTGCCAGCAGTTTACGGGGGGGGAACACTGAAGCTTTCTTT. Its protein product is CASSLRGGNTEAFF. The chain is built from TRBV12-3 or TRBV12-4 and TRBJ1-1; tentatively, D is TRBD1 (5 bases). Between the trimmed V and J ends, which lost 2 bases and 1 base, there was a span of 8 bases. The CDR3 covers 14 residues.

This clonotype was observed at least ten times. This rearrangement joins TRBV5-1 to TRBJ1-1; 8 nucleotides agree with TRBD1. There are 14 residues in the CDR3. The V gene's germline CDR1 is SGHRS and CDR2 YFSETQ. The V gene end was trimmed by 4 bases and the J gene end by 7 bases; junction bases not matched to a gene: 9. Here the CDR3 reads CASSDRTTGGEAFF. The CDR3 DNA reads as TGCGCCAGCAGCGATCGAACCACAGGGGGTGAAGCTTTCTTT.

This clonotype was detected ten times or more. The chain uses TRBV28 and TRBJ2-7, with D hard to call. This CDR3 region has 13 residues. V gave up 3 bases and J gave up 3 bases, with 9 bases separating them. From germline, CDR1 is MDHEN and CDR2 SYDVKM. CDR3 protein: CASSLGQFYEQYF. The CDR3 DNA reads as TGTGCCAGCAGTTTGGGTCAGTTCTACGAGCAGTACTTC.

At least ten counts were recorded for this clonotype. CDR3 in amino acids: CASTTLWTGVRQPQHF. CDR3 DNA: TGTGCCAGTACCACATTGTGGACAGGGGTGCGGCAGCCCCAGCATTTT. The rearrangement links TRBV19 to TRBJ1-5; TRBD1 agrees at 9 bases. Trimming cost V 7 bases and J 7 bases; bases outside gene matches: 14. Per germline, CDR1 LNHDA and CDR2 SQIVND (reference sequence). The CDR3 length is 16 residues. The full variable domain, in which reference TRBV19 and TRBJ1-5 provide the parts outside the CDR3, is DGGITQSPKYLFRKEGQNVTLSCEQNLNHDAMYWYRQDPGQGLRLIYYSQIVNDFQKGDIAEGYSVSREKKESFPLTVTSAQKNPTAFYLCASTTLWTGVRQPQHFGDGTRLSIL.

This clonotype came up many times. CDR3 region: CSAFSSGGGSYNEQFF. The DNA for the CDR3 is TGCAGTGCTTTTTCTAGCGGGGGAGGTTCCTACAATGAGCAGTTCTTC. This chain joins TRBV20-1 and TRBJ2-1, with 10 bases fitting TRBD2. The germline gives CDR1 DFQATT, CDR2 SNEGSKA (reference sequence). The ends lost 5 bases at V and 1 base at J; junction bases unmatched: 8. This CDR3 region has 16 residues.

This clonotype was seen many times. This chain joins TRBV5-1 and TRBJ2-2, with D perhaps TRBD1 (5 bases). There are 14 residues in the CDR3. Trimming stripped 2 bases from V and 1 base from J, with 6 bases between. Per the germline V gene, CDR1 is SGHRS and CDR2 is YFSETQ. The CDR3 loop is CASSFQGNTGELFF. As DNA, the CDR3 is TGCGCCAGCAGCTTCCAGGGGAACACCGGGGAGCTGTTTTTT.

This clonotype was found many times. CDR3: CASSQKGGNSPLHF. CDR3 nucleotide sequence: TGTGCCAGCAGTCAGAAGGGGGGAAATTCACCCCTCCACTTT. This chain connects TRBV12-3 or TRBV12-4 to TRBJ1-6; a weak D match, TRBD1 (6 bases). V gave up 5 bases and J gave up 7 bases, with 12 bases separating them. The CDR3 contains 14 residues.

This clonotype was seen ten or more times. This sequence joins TRBV10-1 and TRBJ1-1; unclear D gene. Germline-derived CDR1 and CDR2 are WNHNN and SYGVQD (reference sequence). The CDR3 spans 15 residues. The V gene lost 3 bases and the J gene lost 0 bases, with 11 bases spanning the gap. DNA for the CDR3: TGCGCCAGCAGTGAAGACCCCTTATTGAACACTGAAGCTTTCTTT. It specifies CASSEDPLLNTEAFF.

This clonotype was counted only a few times. The chain combines TRBV10-3 with TRBJ1-2; D gene ambiguous. CDR1 is ENHRY and CDR2 is SYGVKD in the germline V gene. Deletions cut 4 bases from V and 8 bases from J, with 14 bases between. The CDR3 spans 13 residues. The CDR3: CAISVRVSEGYTF. The CDR3 coding sequence is TGTGCCATCAGTGTGAGGGTTTCGGAGGGCTACACCTTC.

This clonotype was recorded at least ten times. This rearrangement joins TRBV12-3 or TRBV12-4 to TRBJ2-1; maybe TRBD2 (7 bases). V lost 3 bases and J 13 bases, leaving 10 bases between the germline ends. This CDR3 comprises 11 residues. CDR3 protein: CASSLGGLQFF. The DNA of the CDR3 is TGTGCCAGCAGTTTGGGGGGGCTCCAGTTCTTC.

This clonotype has ten or more counts. The chain recombines TRBV3-1 with TRBJ1-3; TRBD1 agrees at 9 bases. The CDR3 runs to 17 residues. Germline CDR1 and CDR2: LGHDT and YNNKEL (reference sequence). With 2 bases clipped from V and 3 bases from J, the junction kept 8 bases outside the gene matches. CDR3 region: CASSQFSQGAGGNTIYF. CDR3 nucleotides: TGTGCCAGCAGCCAATTTTCACAGGGGGCCGGTGGAAACACCATATATTTT.

The table lists this clonotype with many counts. V gene TRBV12-3 or TRBV12-4 combines with J gene TRBJ2-6; 8 bases fit TRBD1. This CDR3 comprises 18 residues. The ends lost 4 bases at V and 1 base at J; junction bases unmatched: 9. The CDR3 DNA sequence: TGTGCCAGCAGTTCTCCGACAGGGGCTGTATCTGGGGCCAACGTCCTGACTTTC. It translates to CASSSPTGAVSGANVLTF.

Notes on this clonotype: A read error is possible here, since a much larger clone lies one base away. The CDR3 loop is CASSSGLFYEKYF. The CDR3 nucleotides are TGTGCCAGCAGCTCGGGACTGTTCTACGAGAAGTACTTC. The V call is TRBV5-6, the J call TRBJ2-7, with a possible D match to TRBD2 (6 bases). Per germline, CDR1 SGHDT and CDR2 YYEEEE. This CDR3 has 13 amino acids.

This clonotype occurred many times. The chain carries TRBV20-1 and TRBJ2-7; 9 bases are a match to TRBD1. The CDR3 runs 12 residues. Looked up from germline, CDR1 is DFQATT and CDR2 is SNEGSKA (reference sequence). The trim removed 5 bases at V and 1 base at J, leaving 0 bases unmatched. CDR3 nucleotides: TGCAGTGCTGGACAGGGGTCCTACGAGCAGTACTTC. Protein: CSAGQGSYEQYF.

CDR3: CASSAGMTARSNQPQHF. Here the CDR3 DNA reads TGTGCCAGTAGCGCCGGGATGACGGCACGTAGCAATCAGCCCCAGCATTTT. V gene TRBV19 combines with J gene TRBJ1-5; unclear D gene. The CDR3 runs to 17 residues. Germline V gene lookup returns CDR1 LNHDA and CDR2 SQIVND (reference sequence). Trimming removed 6 bases from V and 0 bases from J, with 18 bases in between. Variable domain in full (rest from reference TRBV19 and TRBJ1-5): DGGITQSPKYLFRKEGQNVTLSCEQNLNHDAMYWYRQDPGQGLRLIYYSQIVNDFQKGDIAEGYSVSREKKESFPLTVTSAQKNPTAFYLCASSAGMTARSNQPQHFGDGTRLSIL.

This clonotype was counted many times. The CDR3 DNA reads TGCAGTGCTAGCCCCTGGACTAGCGGGGTGGCAGATACGCAGTATTTT. Its translation is CSASPWTSGVADTQYF. The rearrangement joins TRBV20-1 to TRBJ2-3, with 12 bases lining up with TRBD2. The CDR3 length is 16 residues. Germline CDR1 DFQATT, CDR2 SNEGSKA (reference sequence). After removal of 3 bases from V and 4 bases from J, the junction contained 8 bases not matched to a gene.